A selection of T cell receptor beta chains follows, all from one sample in a study of human T cells and chemical hapten exposure. TCRdb re-derived calls from the RACE reads in MiXCR, one entry per CDR3 protein. The profile shows roughly 380,000 distinct CDR3 sequences, roughly 5% of them singletons. Sequenced here: whole blood, sampled in connection with sensitization to the hapten diphenylcyclopropenone (DPC). These receptors came from a woman aged 45-59 years with alopecia areata. Some clones in this sample may be carry-over from other donors' samples. The CDR3 runs from the conserved cysteine through the conserved F or W. The D gene is left open where the match is weak. Only part of the rows carry a size: once, few, many, or a class if the clone is expanded.

j_gene,v_gene,abundance,d_gene,CDR3nt,CDR3aa
TRBJ1-2,TRBV28,many,TRBD1,TGTGCCAGCAGCTCCGCCGGGGGACAGGAAGGAAGGGGCTACACCTTC,CASSSAGGQEGRGYTF
TRBJ1-5,TRBV15,few,.,TGTGCCACCAGCAGAGATGGTCAGCCCCAGCATTTT,CATSRDGQPQHF
TRBJ2-2,TRBV12-3/TRBV12-4,many,.,TGTGCCAGCAGTTTTCCGGAACAGGGCTTCACCGGGGAGCTGTTTTTT,CASSFPEQGFTGELFF
TRBJ2-1,TRBV20-1,few,.,TGCAGTGCCTCGCCGGAGGGGGGCCCCGAGCGTCAGTTCTTC,CSASPEGGPERQFF
TRBJ2-1,TRBV12-5,few,.,TGTGCTGAGGCGGAACACTCCTACAATGAGCAGTTCTTC,CAEAEHSYNEQFF
TRBJ2-3,TRBV20-1,.,TRBD2,TGCAGTGCTAGAGATTTGGCGGGAGGGGGAAATACGCAGTATTTT,CSARDLAGGGNTQYF
TRBJ1-5,TRBV7-2,many,.,TGTGCCAGCAGCTTAATCTTGGATCAACCCCAGCATTTT,CASSLILDQPQHF
TRBJ2-7,TRBV27,.,.,TGTGCCAGCAGCAGCGAGGGTCACGAGCAGTACTTC,CASSSEGHEQYF
TRBJ1-4,TRBV20-1,.,.,TGCAGTGCTAGAGTAGAGACAGAGAATAATGAAAAACTGTTTTTT,CSARVETENNEKLFF
TRBJ2-4,TRBV11-3,many,.,TGTGCCAGCAGCTTCTTAGGGACTCGCTCCGTCAAAAACATTCAGTACTTC,CASSFLGTRSVKNIQYF
TRBJ2-3,TRBV7-8,many,TRBD2,TGTGCCAGCAGCTACCCCCAGAGTAGCGGGAGGGCCATCACAGATACGCAGTATTTT,CASSYPQSSGRAITDTQYF
TRBJ2-3,TRBV6-2/TRBV6-3,few,TRBD1,TGTGCCAGCAGTTGGGACAGAATAACAGATACGCAGTATTTT,CASSWDRITDTQYF